The 10 T cell receptor beta chains listed next were all sequenced from one sample in a study of blood T cell repertoires in COVID-19. Here immunoSEQ multiplex PCR was the method, and the copy in TCRdb shows in-frame clones only, minus some. The repertoire holds 150,000 to 250,000 clones, with approximately 94% as singletons. The sample comprised peripheral blood. The receptors shown here come from a man aged 25-45 years with COVID-19, enrolled during active disease.

The chain recombines TRBV27 with TRBJ1-1; D not resolved. Trimming took 0 bases from V and 6 from J, leaving 14 bases between them. The CDR3 has 15 amino acids. Germline V gene sequence: CDR1 MNHEY, CDR2 SMNVEV (reference sequence). CDR3: CASSLSATLGAEAFF. CDR3 DNA: TGTGCCAGCAGTTTATCGGCCACCCTGGGCGCTGAAGCTTTCTTT.

This rearrangement joins TRBV18 to TRBJ2-7, with 9 bases that match TRBD1. V lost 3 bases to trimming and J lost 3 bases; unmatched junction nucleotides: 3. The CDR3 is 14 amino acids. CDR1 and CDR2 (germline): KGHSH, LQKENI. Here the CDR3 DNA reads TGTGCCAGCTCACCGGCGGGACAGGGCTACGAGCAGTACTTC. It is translated as CASSPAGQGYEQYF.

The V and J genes are TRBV18 and TRBJ2-7; 8 nucleotides align to TRBD2. V was pared by 2 bases and J by 5 bases, with 8 bases of the junction left unmatched. The CDR3 is 15 residues long. Germline loops: CDR1 KGHSH, CDR2 LQKENI. The CDR3: CASSPLAGTIDEQYF. In DNA form, the CDR3 reads TGTGCCAGCTCACCATTAGCGGGGACGATCGACGAGCAGTACTTC.

The V call is TRBV2, the J call TRBJ2-7; D uncertain. The germline gives CDR1 SNHLY, CDR2 FYNNEI. This CDR3 has 10 residues. Trimming took off 4 bases at V and 4 bases at J, with 2 bases between the two ends. For the CDR3, the DNA is TGTGCCAGCAGTGTATACGAGCAGTACTTC. Translated, it gives CASSVYEQYF.

The rearrangement joins TRBV25-1 to TRBJ1-4, with 9 bases aligning to TRBD1. CDR1 is MGHDK, CDR2 SYGVNS, per germline. The CDR3 spans 15 residues. V shed 1 base and J 8 bases; nucleotides not matched to a gene: 5. In nucleotides, the CDR3 is TGTGCCAGCAGTGAATCAGGGACAGGGTGGGAAAAACTGTTTTTT. This gives the protein CASSESGTGWEKLFF.

The rearrangement joins TRBV12-5 to TRBJ2-1; TRBD1 is a possible D gene (5 bases). The CDR3 is made up of 14 amino acids. Germline V gene sequence: CDR1 LGHNT, CDR2 FRNRAP. V lost 1 base to trimming and J lost 8 bases, with 12 bases between them. The chain's CDR3 is CASGLEDILDEQFF. In DNA form, the CDR3 reads TGTGCTAGTGGTTTGGAGGACATTCTCGATGAGCAGTTCTTC.

The CDR3 DNA reads TGCGCCAGCAGCGACCGGACAGGGGCGAACACCGGGGAGCTGTTTTTT. This codes for CASSDRTGANTGELFF. V is TRBV5-1 and J is TRBJ2-2, with 9 bases identical to TRBD1. The trim removed 4 bases at V and 0 bases at J, leaving 4 bases unmatched. The CDR3 totals 16 residues. The V gene's germline CDR1 is SGHRS and CDR2 YFSETQ. The whole variable domain, remainder taken from reference TRBV5-1 and TRBJ2-2, is KAGVTQTPRYLIKTRGQQVTLSCSPISGHRSVSWYQQTPGQGLQFLFEYFSETQRNKGNFPGRFSGRQFSNSRSEMNVSTLELGDSALYLCASSDRTGANTGELFFGEGSRLTVL.

The chain joins TRBV7-9 to TRBJ1-1; D perhaps matches TRBD1 (6 bases). Germline V gene lookup returns CDR1 SEHNR and CDR2 FQNEAQ (reference sequence). With 5 bases removed from V and 2 bases from J, the gap between germline ends came to 18 bases. This CDR3 contains 16 residues. The CDR3 DNA reads TGTGCCAGCAGCGCAGGGGTTTCGAGGGGAAACACTGAAGCTTTCTTT. Amino acids: CASSAGVSRGNTEAFF.

The rearrangement uses TRBV5-1 and TRBJ1-1, with 7 bases identical to TRBD1. The V gene's germline CDR1 is SGHRS and CDR2 YFSETQ. CDR3 length: 14 amino acids. V dropped 4 bases and J dropped 2; count of bases not matched to a gene: 5. DNA of the CDR3: TGCGCCAGCAGCGCCGGGACAGACAACACTGAAGCTTTCTTT. Its protein product is CASSAGTDNTEAFF.

This chain joins TRBV2 and TRBJ1-2, with 10 positions matching TRBD1. CDR3 length equals 13 residues. V lost 6 bases, J lost 5 bases, and 3 bases stayed unmatched. The germline V gene has CDR1 SNHLY and CDR2 FYNNEI. In DNA, the CDR3 is TGTGCCAGCAGAGACAGGGGGCCGTATGGCTACACCTTC. Translation: CASRDRGPYGYTF.